Listed here are 3 T cell receptor beta chains from one sample, sequenced in a study of blood T cell repertoires in COVID-19. TCRdb's table, derived via immunoSEQ multiplex PCR, lists solely in-frame clones and lacks some. The table lists around 140,000 clones, about 89% of them singletons. The material sequenced was peripheral blood. The receptors shown here come from a man in his fifties or sixties who had recovered from COVID-19.

V gene TRBV6-5 combines with J gene TRBJ1-1; no clear D. The CDR3 covers 11 residues. Per germline, CDR1 MNHEY and CDR2 SVGAGI. Trimming took 5 bases from V and 7 from J, leaving 8 bases between them. The CDR3 reads CASSRFGEAFF. The CDR3 DNA is TGTGCCAGCAGTAGATTCGGTGAAGCTTTCTTT.

This chain connects TRBV13 to TRBJ1-1; 10 nucleotides match TRBD1. Germline loops: CDR1 PRHDT, CDR2 FYEKMQ (reference sequence). The CDR3 length is 18 residues. The V gene end was trimmed by 0 bases and the J gene end by 5 bases; junction bases not matched to a gene: 12. The CDR3 DNA is TGTGCCAGCAGCTTAGGCGGGCGGGACAGGGGTTTTTCGACTGAAGCTTTCTTT. Translated: CASSLGGRDRGFSTEAFF.

The chain combines TRBV4-3 with TRBJ1-2; 7 nucleotides align to TRBD1. The CDR3 spans 15 residues. Germline V gives CDR1 LGHNA, CDR2 YSLEER. V was pared by 0 bases and J by 8 bases, with 9 bases of the junction left unmatched. This CDR3 is CASSQDIGGHRGYTF. The CDR3 region has the DNA TGCGCCAGCAGCCAAGACATAGGGGGCCACCGGGGCTACACCTTC.